The 5 T cell receptor beta chains below all came from one sample that was sequenced in a study of T cells in Graves' hyperthyroidism and ophthalmopathy. TCR beta CDR3 region amplification was performed from RNA transcripts. With the HTBI primer set, the TCR CDR3 went through a first round of RT-PCR. TCRdb recomputed calls from the multiplex PCR reads with MiXCR, one row per CDR3 protein. Of a few hundred thousand distinct CDR3 sequences in the sample, about 19% were seen once. The sequencing sample was made of blood. The source of these receptors is a man aged 45-60 years with Graves' ophthalmopathy.

The V call is TRBV30, the J call TRBJ1-5; no reliable D call. Germline V gene sequence: CDR1 GTSNPN, CDR2 SVGIG (reference sequence). Between the trimmed V and J ends, which lost 1 base and 4 bases, there was a span of 8 bases. This CDR3 contains 13 residues. The CDR3 coding sequence is TGTGCCTGGAGTGGTCAGGCTAATCAGCCCCAGCATTTT. This gives the protein CAWSGQANQPQHF.

Regarding this clonotype: A much larger clone lies a single base off, so this may be a read error. V and J are TRBV2 and TRBJ2-3; 10 bases are a match to TRBD2. In germline, CDR1 is SNHLY, CDR2 FYNNEI. The ends lost 2 bases at V and 3 bases at J; junction bases unmatched: 2. The CDR3 sequence is 15 residues long. The CDR3 DNA sequence: TGTGCCAGCAGTGAACTAGCGGGAGAAACAGATACGCAGTATTTT. Translation: CASSELAGETDTQYF.

This clonotype has a handful of counts. The chain couples TRBV24-1 to TRBJ2-1, with 9 positions matching TRBD1. Germline values: CDR1 KGHDR, CDR2 SFDVKD. Losses at the gene ends were 4 bases for V and 4 bases for J; bases not matched to a gene: 10. The CDR3 covers 17 residues. The CDR3: CATSDPIGTGLYNEQFF. The CDR3 region has the DNA TGTGCCACCAGTGACCCGATCGGGACAGGGCTTTACAATGAGCAGTTCTTC.

A remark on this clonotype: Being one base from a much bigger clone, this may be a read error. The chain uses TRBV28 and TRBJ2-2; 8 bases agree with TRBD1. This CDR3 comprises 20 residues. The ends lost 4 bases at V and 4 bases at J; junction bases unmatched: 20. CDR1 is MDHEN, CDR2 SYDVKM, per germline. CDR3 sequence reads: CASSSRLGQESRWGTGELFF. In DNA, the CDR3 is TGTGCCAGCAGTTCCCGCCTGGGACAGGAGTCGCGGTGGGGCACCGGGGAGCTGTTTTTT.

In regard to this clonotype: A much larger clone is a single base away; this may be a read error. V usage is TRBV2 and J usage is TRBJ1-2, with unresolved D. CDR1 is SNHLY, CDR2 FYNNEI, per germline. CDR3 length: 11 amino acids. CDR3 protein: CAGSRVYGYTF. CDR3 coding DNA: TGTGCCGGCAGTCGAGTTTATGGCTACACCTTC.